This T cell receptor (beta chain) was recorded in a study of OX40 agonist ivuxolimab in advanced cancers. For the study at large: Dose-escalation patients had hepatocellular carcinoma, melanoma, renal cell or head and neck cancer. Regarding the study as a whole: Some nonresponders also had low normalized T-cell clonal expansion. Expanded clones belonging to CD8+ T cells outnumbered, on average, those of CD4+.

Trimming pared 4 bases from V and 2 bases from J, leaving 11 bases between. The CDR3 has 14 residues. Per germline, CDR1 MNHEY and CDR2 SVGAGI. TCRdb keeps only in-frame clones here, not all; method: immunoSEQ multiplex PCR. The sample lists 55,000 to 70,000 clones, around 84% occurring once. On this clone: Antigen unknown.

This sample comprised CD4+ or CD8+ T cells sorted from blood, obtained in a trial of the OX40 agonist ivuxolimab. The receptor was isolated from an adult with an advanced solid tumor such as melanoma, head and neck, liver or kidney cancer. The chain links TRBV6-5 to TRBJ2-5; D is unresolved. CDR3 nucleotide sequence: TGTGCCAGCAGTTCCTCCCGCAGGCAAGAGACCCAGTACTTC. Protein sequence: CASSSSRRQETQYF.